What follows are 25 T cell receptor beta chains derived from one specimen sequenced in a study of cytomegalovirus exposure and HLA in healthy donors (dated by TCRdb to about 2017). The method behind the library was the immunoSEQ multiplex PCR assay. The multiplex PCR relied on a mix of 60 forward primers for TCR Vbeta segments and 13 reverse primers for TCR Jbeta segments. TCRdb carries this immuneACCESS record with in-frame sequences only. Its versions omit some clonotypes, under half of them owing to an unresolved V gene in the studies checked, with the rest unexplained. The table held for this sample gives approximately 110,000 clones. About 2.3% of the sample rests with the top ten. Specimen: PBMCs. The receptors shown here come from a man aged 35 to 55 in good health and CMV-seronegative.

For this clone: Different DNA sequences within this sample yield the same CDR3. The J gene is TRBJ2-7, the V gene TRBV5-4, with 9 bases that match TRBD2. The CDR3 has 15 residues. Germline-derived CDR1 and CDR2 are SGHNT and YYREEE (reference sequence). V lost 0 bases and J lost 2; bases outside the gene matches: 3. The CDR3 nucleotides are TGTGCCAGCAGCTTGGCGGGCGGGAGGGCCTACGAGCAGTACTTC. This gives the protein CASSLAGGRAYEQYF.

J is TRBJ1-4 and V is TRBV11-3, with D uncertain. Per germline, CDR1 SGHNT and CDR2 YENEEA. The CDR3 consists of 14 residues. V was cut by 5 bases and J by 7 bases, with 14 bases left in between. The CDR3 reads CASSPKIHSEKLFF. The CDR3 nucleotides are TGTGCCAGCAGCCCGAAGATCCACAGTGAAAAACTGTTTTTT.

The V gene is TRBV6-6, the J gene TRBJ2-6; no clear D gene. CDR3 length: 13 amino acids. Germline V gives CDR1 MNHNY, CDR2 SVGAGI (reference sequence). V lost 6 bases, J lost 2 bases, and 5 bases lay in between. CDR3 DNA sequence: TGTGCCAGCAGCCTACCTGGGGCCAACGTCCTGACTTTC. It yields the protein CASSLPGANVLTF.

The chain recombines TRBV19 with TRBJ1-5; possibly TRBD1 for D (5 bases). This CDR3 contains 17 residues. V was shortened by 1 base and J by 0 bases, with 13 bases between the two germline ends. The germline gives CDR1 LNHDA, CDR2 SQIVND (reference sequence). The DNA for the CDR3 is TGTGCCAGTAGTATAGCGGCGGGACGGAATAGCAATCAGCCCCAGCATTTT. It is translated as CASSIAAGRNSNQPQHF. The full variable domain, its missing parts supplied by reference TRBV19 and TRBJ1-5, is DGGITQSPKYLFRKEGQNVTLSCEQNLNHDAMYWYRQDPGQGLRLIYYSQIVNDFQKGDIAEGYSVSREKKESFPLTVTSAQKNPTAFYLCASSIAAGRNSNQPQHFGDGTRLSIL.

V usage is TRBV4-3 and J usage is TRBJ2-7, with 16 nucleotides matching TRBD2. The CDR3 runs to 15 residues. V lost 4 bases to trimming and J lost 5 bases; unmatched junction nucleotides: 2. Germline CDR1 LGHNA, CDR2 YSLEER. Here the CDR3 DNA reads TGCGCCAGCAGCCGAGGGACTAGCGGGAGGGACGAGCAGTACTTC. The encoded protein is CASSRGTSGRDEQYF.

The chain joins TRBV7-2 to TRBJ2-5; 10 positions match TRBD2. The CDR3 covers 16 residues. V lost 3 bases to trimming and J lost 2 bases; unmatched junction nucleotides: 6. The germline gives CDR1 SGHTA, CDR2 FQGNSA. Here the CDR3 DNA reads TGTGCCAGCAGCTTTGGACTAGCGGTTAAACAAGAGACCCAGTACTTC. Encoded protein: CASSFGLAVKQETQYF.

The rearrangement links TRBV6-1 to TRBJ2-1; D not certain. The CDR3 totals 13 residues. Germline V CDR1 and CDR2: MNHNS, SASEGT. V lost 6 bases, J lost 7 bases, and 13 bases lay in between. The CDR3 protein is CASRERLSNEQFF. CDR3 DNA: TGTGCCAGCAGGGAACGACTGTCGAATGAGCAGTTCTTC.

The CDR3 reads CASSDLTGLGQPQHF. Written as DNA, the CDR3 is TGTGCCAGCAGCGACCTTACAGGGTTAGGTCAGCCCCAGCATTTT. The chain combines TRBV11-2 with TRBJ1-5, with D perhaps TRBD1 (6 bases). The V gene lost 5 bases and the J gene lost 6 bases, with 17 bases spanning the gap. The CDR3 has 15 residues. The germline CDR1 and CDR2 sequences are SGHAT and FQNNGV.

This chain links TRBV6-6 with TRBJ1-1, with 9 bases aligning to TRBD1. The CDR3 totals 14 residues. The V and J ends lost 6 bases and 4 bases, in that order; junction bases with no gene match: 6. CDR1 is MNHNY, CDR2 SVGAGI, per germline (reference sequence). CDR3 amino acids: CASRRTGEATEAFF. CDR3 in DNA: TGTGCCAGCAGGCGGACAGGGGAGGCCACTGAAGCTTTCTTT.

CDR3 DNA sequence: TGCGCCAGCAGCTTAGGACTAGCGGGAGACAATGAGCAGTTCTTC. Translated, it gives CASSLGLAGDNEQFF. The chain carries TRBV5-1 and TRBJ2-1; 13 positions agree with TRBD2. The junction had 1 base not matched to a gene; V was cut back by 2 bases and J by 5 bases. The CDR3 contains 15 residues. Germline assignment: CDR1 SGHRS and CDR2 YFSETQ. Full variable domain (rest looked up from reference TRBV5-1 and TRBJ2-1): KAGVTQTPRYLIKTRGQQVTLSCSPISGHRSVSWYQQTPGQGLQFLFEYFSETQRNKGNFPGRFSGRQFSNSRSEMNVSTLELGDSALYLCASSLGLAGDNEQFFGPGTRLTVL.

The chain joins TRBV7-9 to TRBJ1-2; 9 positions match TRBD1. This CDR3 is built from 14 residues. Germline CDR1 and CDR2: SEHNR and FQNEAQ (reference sequence). V lost 4 bases, J lost 7 bases, and 7 bases stayed unmatched. The CDR3 region is CASSSRDREFGYTF. The CDR3 nucleotides are TGTGCCAGCAGCTCCCGGGACAGGGAATTTGGCTACACCTTC.

Notes on this clone: This same CDR3 is encoded by further DNA sequences in the sample. The J gene is TRBJ1-1, the V gene TRBV27; D is undetermined. Germline CDR1 reads MNHEY; CDR2 reads SMNVEV (reference sequence). The CDR3 sequence is 13 residues long. Trimming removed 3 bases from V and 2 bases from J, with 7 bases in between. The CDR3 DNA sequence: TGTGCCAGCAGTTTCACGGTTAACACTGAAGCTTTCTTT. Amino acid sequence: CASSFTVNTEAFF.

J is TRBJ2-3 and V is TRBV27; TRBD1 matches at 7 bases. V lost 3 bases and J lost 5; bases outside the gene matches: 8. This CDR3 comprises 15 residues. Germline V gene sequence: CDR1 MNHEY, CDR2 SMNVEV (reference sequence). Here the CDR3 reads CASSFQGVWIDTQYF. The CDR3 DNA follows: TGTGCCAGCAGTTTCCAGGGGGTATGGATAGATACGCAGTATTTT.

The chain uses TRBV4-2 and TRBJ2-1; D might be TRBD2 (6 bases). Trimming took off 2 bases at V and 5 bases at J, with 13 bases between the two ends. Looked up from germline, CDR1 is LGHNA and CDR2 is YNFKEQ. The CDR3 is 15 amino acids. CDR3 sequence reads: CASSQSPGENNEQFF. The CDR3 region has the DNA TGTGCCAGCAGCCAATCCCCGGGAGAGAACAATGAGCAGTTCTTC.

The chain has TRBV29-1 and TRBJ1-1; possible D gene TRBD1, 5 bases. CDR3 length equals 12 residues. Germline V gene data show CDR1 as SQVTM and CDR2 as ANQGSEA. Trimming took off 6 bases at V and 6 bases at J, with 14 bases between the two ends. This CDR3 reads CSVGLWGAEAFF. CDR3 nucleotide sequence: TGCAGCGTGGGCCTTTGGGGGGCTGAAGCTTTCTTT. Full variable domain (missing parts from reference TRBV29-1 and TRBJ1-1): SAVISQKPSRDICQRGTSLTIQCQVDSQVTMMFWYRQQPGQSLTLIATANQGSEATYESGFVIDKFPISRPNLTFSTLTVSNMSPEDSSIYLCSVGLWGAEAFFGQGTRLTVV.

The chain links TRBV5-1 to TRBJ2-7, with D maybe TRBD1 (6 bases). Germline CDR1 SGHRS, CDR2 YFSETQ. V was clipped by 0 bases and J by 0 bases, with 7 bases between them. This CDR3 is built from 14 residues. This chain's CDR3 is CASSLGTVSYEQYF. The CDR3 DNA is TGCGCCAGCAGCTTGGGGACAGTCTCCTACGAGCAGTACTTC. The full variable domain, with the rest looked up from reference TRBV5-1 and TRBJ2-7, is KAGVTQTPRYLIKTRGQQVTLSCSPISGHRSVSWYQQTPGQGLQFLFEYFSETQRNKGNFPGRFSGRQFSNSRSEMNVSTLELGDSALYLCASSLGTVSYEQYFGPGTRLTVT.

V usage is TRBV7-2 and J usage is TRBJ2-1; 12 bases align to TRBD2. Germline CDR1 is SGHTA and CDR2 is FQGNSA. V was clipped by 5 bases and J by 6 bases; unmatched bases: 5. The CDR3 spans 15 residues. DNA of the CDR3: TGTGCCAGCAGCGGCGGGGGACTAGCGGGCAATGAGCAGTTCTTC. Amino acid sequence: CASSGGGLAGNEQFF.

The V gene is TRBV5-4, the J gene TRBJ1-4; TRBD1 aligns across 7 bases. CDR1 and CDR2 (germline): SGHNT, YYREEE (reference sequence). The length of the CDR3 is 15 residues. The trim removed 1 base at V and 6 bases at J, leaving 6 bases unmatched. CDR3: CASSLRGGGDEKLFF. As DNA, the CDR3 is TGTGCCAGCAGCTTGCGAGGAGGGGGCGATGAAAAACTGTTTTTT.

The chain carries TRBV10-3 and TRBJ1-5; TRBD1 agrees at 8 bases. This CDR3 spans 15 amino acids. Per germline, CDR1 ENHRY and CDR2 SYGVKD. The V gene end was trimmed by 0 bases and the J gene end by 6 bases; junction bases not matched to a gene: 4. Here the CDR3 reads CAISESMTGVQPQHF. CDR3 coding DNA: TGTGCCATCAGTGAGTCGATGACAGGGGTTCAGCCCCAGCATTTT.

The V gene is TRBV7-2, the J gene TRBJ2-7; D unresolved. The germline CDR1 and CDR2 sequences are SGHTA and FQGNSA. The CDR3 totals 13 residues. The V end lost 5 bases, the J end lost 4 bases, and 12 bases lay between the germline ends. This CDR3 reads CASSPLRIYEQYF. DNA for the CDR3: TGTGCCAGCAGCCCCCTGCGGATTTACGAGCAGTACTTC.

The chain combines TRBV7-9 with TRBJ2-7; 8 nucleotides agree with TRBD1. The CDR3 consists of 15 residues. Per germline, CDR1 SEHNR and CDR2 FQNEAQ (reference sequence). Trimming at V came to 5 bases and at J to 1 base, leaving 7 bases not matched to a gene. The DNA of the CDR3 is TGTGCCAGCAGCCCCAAGACAGGGGAATCCTACGAGCAGTACTTC. Residues: CASSPKTGESYEQYF. The full variable domain, completed using reference TRBV7-9 and TRBJ2-7, is DTGVSQNPRHKITKRGQNVTFRCDPISEHNRLYWYRQTLGQGPEFLTYFQNEAQLEKSRLLSDRFSAERPKGSFSTLEIQRTEQGDSAMYLCASSPKTGESYEQYFGPGTRLTVT.

The rearrangement joins TRBV5-1 to TRBJ2-3; TRBD1 agrees at 9 bases. J was trimmed by 5 bases and V by 2 bases; bases with no gene match: 9. This CDR3 has 16 residues. Germline V CDR1 and CDR2: SGHRS, YFSETQ. The CDR3 loop reads CASSFSGTGSGDTQYF. The CDR3 DNA follows: TGCGCCAGCAGCTTTTCCGGGACAGGGTCGGGAGATACGCAGTATTTT.

The chain links TRBV19 to TRBJ1-3; D gene uncertain. V lost 5 bases, J lost 0 bases, and 11 bases lay in between. Germline-derived CDR1 and CDR2 are LNHDA and SQIVND (reference sequence). The CDR3 spans 15 residues. This CDR3 reads CASSPLGSSGNTIYF. CDR3 coding DNA: TGTGCCAGTAGTCCCCTGGGGAGCTCTGGAAACACCATATATTTT.

In DNA form, the CDR3 reads TGTGCCAGCAGCTCGAGAGGGACCTACGGGAGCGATACGCAGTATTTT. Translating it yields CASSSRGTYGSDTQYF. The chain has TRBV11-3 and TRBJ2-3; maybe TRBD2 (6 bases). This CDR3 has 16 residues. CDR1 and CDR2 from the germline V gene are SGHNT and YENEEA. The ends were cut back, 4 bases at V and 6 bases at J, with 20 bases in the middle.

V usage is TRBV30 and J usage is TRBJ2-2; the match to TRBD2 covers 8 bases. The trim removed 0 bases at V and 5 bases at J, leaving 5 bases unmatched. This CDR3 is 15 amino acids long. Per the germline V gene, CDR1 is GTSNPN and CDR2 is SVGIG (reference sequence). The CDR3 region is CAWSVLGRETGELFF. CDR3 nucleotide sequence: TGTGCCTGGAGTGTACTCGGGAGGGAGACCGGGGAGCTGTTTTTT.